This T cell receptor (beta chain) derives from a study of T cell repertoires in cytomegalovirus infection. On the study more broadly: HLA-B-restricted CMV epitopes that are well studied, plus recently identified HLA-C-restricted ones, were used by the study. TCR beta signatures that were public indicated CMV infection and matching HLA type.

TCRdb reprocessed the reads with MiXCR, giving one entry per CDR3 protein. The sample has about 740,000 distinct CDR3 sequences, around a third seen once. This clonotype has more than one count but fewer than ten. Its antigen is not known. Study-wide results and caveats: In two of eight donors, the top clonotype was HLA-C-restricted CMV-specific. Of the TCR beta families, the public ones yielded a cumulative frequency that identified carriers of CMV plus the relevant HLA.

CDR3 size: 15 residues. The V and J ends lost 5 bases and 4 bases respectively, with 16 bases between them. Germline assignment: CDR1 SGHAT and CDR2 FQNNGV. This receptor was identified in a human donor in good health (CMV status not recorded). Some clones in this sample may be carry-over from other donors' samples. The sample was cultured PBMCs, taken from culture after CMV antigen stimulation. The chain has TRBV11-2 and TRBJ2-3; no firm D call. CDR3 amino acids: CASSARVDGADTQYF. The CDR3 DNA sequence: TGTGCCAGCAGCGCACGGGTCGATGGGGCAGATACGCAGTATTTT.